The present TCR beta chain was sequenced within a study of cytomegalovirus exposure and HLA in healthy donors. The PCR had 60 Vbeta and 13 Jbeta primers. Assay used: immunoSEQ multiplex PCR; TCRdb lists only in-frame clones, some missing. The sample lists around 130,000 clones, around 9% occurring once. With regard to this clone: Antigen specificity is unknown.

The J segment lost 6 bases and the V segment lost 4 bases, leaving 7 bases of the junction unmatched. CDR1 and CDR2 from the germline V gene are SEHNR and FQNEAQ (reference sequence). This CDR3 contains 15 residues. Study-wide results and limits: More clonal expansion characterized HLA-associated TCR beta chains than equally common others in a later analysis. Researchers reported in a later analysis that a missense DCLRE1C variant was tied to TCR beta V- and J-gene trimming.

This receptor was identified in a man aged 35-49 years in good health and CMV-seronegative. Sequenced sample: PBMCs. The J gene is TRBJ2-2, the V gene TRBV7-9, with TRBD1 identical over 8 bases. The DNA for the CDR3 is TGTGCCAGCAGCTCCCGGGACAGGAGGCCCGGGGAGCTGTTTTTT. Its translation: CASSSRDRRPGELFF.